This T cell receptor beta chain was profiled in a study of blood T cell repertoires in COVID-19. Study at large: Researchers got acute and convalescent COVID-19 samples from the United States, Italy and Spain. T cells, B-cell-depleted T cells, or PBMCs supplied cDNA or gDNA.

The CDR3 loop spans 13 amino acids. V was shortened by 10 bases and J by 0 bases, with 9 bases between the two germline ends. The germline CDR1 and CDR2 sequences are ENHRY and SYGVKD. Authors' data handling: By means of reference gene primer amplification, nucleated cell counts were estimated. Measured with immunoSEQ multiplex PCR; TCRdb has only the in-frame clones, and not every one. The D gene and trimming were derived from the DNA, and the V and J assignments and clone size from that table. The data contain about 220,000 clones, roughly 84% of them singletons. The chain is built from TRBV10-3 and TRBJ2-2; D perhaps matches TRBD1 (6 bases). The sample was peripheral blood. This receptor was identified in an elderly woman with acute or convalescent COVID-19. The chain's CDR3 is CANGQSNTGELFF. The CDR3 DNA sequence: TGTGCCAACGGACAGTCGAACACCGGGGAGCTGTTTTTT.